This TCR beta chain was identified during a study of beta chain features in type 1 diabetes. The CDR3 covers 14 residues. Germline loops: CDR1 SNHLY, CDR2 FYNNEI. The V end lost 10 bases, the J end lost 1 base, and 13 bases lay between the germline ends. Expressed TCRB transcripts got sequenced, as all isolated RNA was reverse transcribed. TCRdb's table, derived via immunoSEQ multiplex PCR, lists solely in-frame clones and lacks some. Counted here are about 110,000 clones, 30% to 40% occurring once; the ten biggest clones make up over 0.05%. This TCR derives from a young woman in good health. Sequenced sample: stem cell memory CD4+ T cells from blood. V gene TRBV2 combines with J gene TRBJ2-2; maybe TRBD2 (5 bases). CDR3: CATPRAENTGELFF. CDR3 in DNA: TGTGCCACCCCCAGAGCGGAGAACACCGGGGAGCTGTTTTTT.